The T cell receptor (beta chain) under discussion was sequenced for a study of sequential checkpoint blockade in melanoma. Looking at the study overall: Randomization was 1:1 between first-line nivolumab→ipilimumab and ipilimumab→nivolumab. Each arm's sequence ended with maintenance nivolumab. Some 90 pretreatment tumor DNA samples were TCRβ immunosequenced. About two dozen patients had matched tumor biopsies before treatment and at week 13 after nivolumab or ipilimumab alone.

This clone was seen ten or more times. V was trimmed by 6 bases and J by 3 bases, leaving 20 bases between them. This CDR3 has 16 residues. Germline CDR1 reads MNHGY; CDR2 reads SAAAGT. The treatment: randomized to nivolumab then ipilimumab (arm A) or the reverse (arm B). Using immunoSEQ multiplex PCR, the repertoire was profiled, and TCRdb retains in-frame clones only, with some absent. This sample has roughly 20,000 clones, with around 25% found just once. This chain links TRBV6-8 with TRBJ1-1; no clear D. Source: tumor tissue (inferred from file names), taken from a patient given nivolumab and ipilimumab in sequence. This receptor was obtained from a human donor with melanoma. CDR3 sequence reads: CASSLRRTLIDTEAFF. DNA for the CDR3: TGTGCCAGCAGCCTCCGACGGACGTTAATAGACACTGAAGCTTTCTTT.